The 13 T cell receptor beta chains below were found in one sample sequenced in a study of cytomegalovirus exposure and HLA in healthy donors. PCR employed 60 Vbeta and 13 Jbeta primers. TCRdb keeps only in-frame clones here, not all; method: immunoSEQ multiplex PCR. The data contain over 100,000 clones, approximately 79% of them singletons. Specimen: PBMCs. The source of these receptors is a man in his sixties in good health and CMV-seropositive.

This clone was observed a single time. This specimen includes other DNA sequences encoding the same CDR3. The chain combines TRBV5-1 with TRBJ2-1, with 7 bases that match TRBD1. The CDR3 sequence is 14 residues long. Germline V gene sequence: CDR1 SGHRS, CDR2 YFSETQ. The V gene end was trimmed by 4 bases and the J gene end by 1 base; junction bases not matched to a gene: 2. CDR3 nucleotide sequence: TGCGCCAGCAGCCCAGGGGGTTCCTACAATGAGCAGTTCTTC. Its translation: CASSPGGSYNEQFF.

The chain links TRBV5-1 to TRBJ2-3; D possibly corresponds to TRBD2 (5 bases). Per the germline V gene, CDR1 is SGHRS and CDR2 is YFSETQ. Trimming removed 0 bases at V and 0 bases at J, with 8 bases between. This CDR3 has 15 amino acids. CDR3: CASSLDGLSTDTQYF. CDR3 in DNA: TGCGCCAGCAGCTTGGACGGACTTAGCACAGATACGCAGTATTTT.

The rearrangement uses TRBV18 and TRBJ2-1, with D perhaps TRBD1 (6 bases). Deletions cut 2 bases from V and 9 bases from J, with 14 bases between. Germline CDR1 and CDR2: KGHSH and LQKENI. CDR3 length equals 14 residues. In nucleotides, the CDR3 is TGTGCCAGCTCACCAATTTCAGGGGTCAGTGAGCAGTTCTTC. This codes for CASSPISGVSEQFF.

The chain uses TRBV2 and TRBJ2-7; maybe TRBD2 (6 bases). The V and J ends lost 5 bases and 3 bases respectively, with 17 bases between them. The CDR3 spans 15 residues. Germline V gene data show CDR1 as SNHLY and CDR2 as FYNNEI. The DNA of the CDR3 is TGTGCCAGCAGTTTCCCCGGGACGGGACTCTACGAGCAGTACTTC. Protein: CASSFPGTGLYEQYF.

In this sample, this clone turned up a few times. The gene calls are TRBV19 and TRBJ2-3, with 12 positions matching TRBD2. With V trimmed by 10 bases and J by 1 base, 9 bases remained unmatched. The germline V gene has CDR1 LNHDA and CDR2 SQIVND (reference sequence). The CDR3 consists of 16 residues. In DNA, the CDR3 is TGTGCCACCCAACCCCGACTAGCGGGAGGCACAGATACGCAGTATTTT. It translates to CATQPRLAGGTDTQYF. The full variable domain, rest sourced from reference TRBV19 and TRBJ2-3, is DGGITQSPKYLFRKEGQNVTLSCEQNLNHDAMYWYRQDPGQGLRLIYYSQIVNDFQKGDIAEGYSVSREKKESFPLTVTSAQKNPTAFYLCATQPRLAGGTDTQYFGPGTRLTVL.

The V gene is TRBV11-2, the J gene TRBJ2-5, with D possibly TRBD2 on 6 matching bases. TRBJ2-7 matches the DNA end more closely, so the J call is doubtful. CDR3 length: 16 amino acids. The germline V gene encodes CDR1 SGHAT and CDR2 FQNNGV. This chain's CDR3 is CASSLDRAGPLFEQYF. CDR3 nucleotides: TGTGCCAGCAGCTTAGATCGGGCGGGACCCCTATTCGAGCAGTACTTC.

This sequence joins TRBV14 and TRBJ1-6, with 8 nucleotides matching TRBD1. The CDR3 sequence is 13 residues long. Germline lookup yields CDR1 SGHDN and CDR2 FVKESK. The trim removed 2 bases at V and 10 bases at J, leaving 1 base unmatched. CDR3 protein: CASSQTGGSPLHF. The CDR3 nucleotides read TGTGCCAGCAGCCAAACAGGGGGGTCACCCCTCCACTTT.

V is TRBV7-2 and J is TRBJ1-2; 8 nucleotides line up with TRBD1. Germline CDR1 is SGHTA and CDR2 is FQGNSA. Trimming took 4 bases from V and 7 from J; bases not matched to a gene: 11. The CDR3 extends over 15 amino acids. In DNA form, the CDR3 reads TGTGCCAGCAGCTCCCCCGGGACAGGACACTTTGGCTACACCTTC. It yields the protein CASSSPGTGHFGYTF.

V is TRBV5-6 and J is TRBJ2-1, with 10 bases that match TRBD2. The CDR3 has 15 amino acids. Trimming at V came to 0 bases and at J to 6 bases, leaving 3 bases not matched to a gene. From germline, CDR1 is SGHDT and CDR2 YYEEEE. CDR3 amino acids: CASSLVAGGRNEQFF. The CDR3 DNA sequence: TGTGCCAGCAGCTTGGTAGCGGGGGGACGCAATGAGCAGTTCTTC.

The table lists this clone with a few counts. The CDR3: CAWRTAQQDWAYNSPLHF. CDR3 in DNA: TGTGCCTGGAGAACCGCGCAACAGGATTGGGCCTATAATTCACCCCTCCACTTT. The chain recombines TRBV30 with TRBJ1-6, with a tentative D call TRBD1 (5 bases). Germline V gene data show CDR1 as GTSNPN and CDR2 as SVGIG (reference sequence). The CDR3 covers 18 residues. V lost 3 bases, J lost 2 bases, and 20 bases lay in between.

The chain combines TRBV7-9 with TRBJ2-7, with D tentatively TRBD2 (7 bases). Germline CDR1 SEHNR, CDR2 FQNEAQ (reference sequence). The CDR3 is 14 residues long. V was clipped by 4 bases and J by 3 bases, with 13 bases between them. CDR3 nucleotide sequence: TGTGCCAGCAGCTCCCCGGGGGGCATCTACGAGCAGTACTTC. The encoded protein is CASSSPGGIYEQYF.

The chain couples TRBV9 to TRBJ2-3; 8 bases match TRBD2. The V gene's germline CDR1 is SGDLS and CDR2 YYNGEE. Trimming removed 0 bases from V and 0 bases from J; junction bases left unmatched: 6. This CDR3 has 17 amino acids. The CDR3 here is CASSVEASGLSTDTQYF. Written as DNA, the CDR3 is TGTGCCAGCAGCGTAGAGGCTAGCGGGTTAAGCACAGATACGCAGTATTTT.

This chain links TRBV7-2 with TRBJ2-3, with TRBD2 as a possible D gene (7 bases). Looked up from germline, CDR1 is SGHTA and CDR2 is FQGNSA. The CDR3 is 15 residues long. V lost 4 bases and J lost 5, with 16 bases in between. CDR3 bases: TGTGCCAGCAGCTCTTGGATAGGGGGGGTAGATACGCAGTATTTT. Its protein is CASSSWIGGVDTQYF.